Each of the 19 T cell receptor beta chains below was sequenced from the same sample in a study of cytomegalovirus exposure and HLA in healthy donors. Vbeta (60) and Jbeta (13) primers were used in the PCR. Repertoires were generated with immunoSEQ multiplex PCR, while TCRdb's copy carries only in-frame clones and drops some. The sample lists approximately 150,000 clones, roughly 63% seen once, with roughly 6.4% in the top ten. Sequencing input: PBMCs. These receptors were obtained from a woman aged 55-69 years in good health and CMV-seropositive.

This rearrangement joins TRBV4-1 to TRBJ1-5; 9 bases line up with TRBD1. Unmatched junction bases numbered 8, after V lost 4 bases and J lost 1 base. This CDR3 comprises 17 residues. Germline V CDR1 and CDR2: MGHRA, YSYEKL. The DNA of the CDR3 is TGCGCCAGCAGCCGGCTAACAGGGGGCTTGAGCAATCAGCCCCAGCATTTT. It codes for CASSRLTGGLSNQPQHF.

The rearrangement uses TRBV5-6 and TRBJ2-3; maybe TRBD1 (6 bases). CDR1 and CDR2 from the germline V gene are SGHDT and YYEEEE. The CDR3 covers 14 residues. V gave up 5 bases and J gave up 9 bases, with 19 bases separating them. The CDR3 region has the DNA TGTGCCAGCAGGTGGGCGGGTGGGGGCACGACGCAGTATTTT. Translating it yields CASRWAGGGTTQYF. Full variable domain (remainder filled in from reference TRBV5-6 and TRBJ2-3): DAGVTQSPTHLIKTRGQQVTLRCSPKSGHDTVSWYQQALGQGPQFIFQYYEEEERQRGNFPDRFSGHQFPNYSSELNVNALLLGDSALYLCASRWAGGGTTQYFGPGTRLTVL.

This chain uses TRBV4-3 with TRBJ2-2; 10 bases are shared with TRBD2. V shed 5 bases, J shed 0 bases, and the junction held 9 bases outside the gene matches. The CDR3 is 18 amino acids. Germline V CDR1 and CDR2: LGHNA, YSLEER. The CDR3 sequence: CASSKQTGLAANTGELFF. In DNA, the CDR3 is TGCGCCAGCAGCAAACAAACCGGACTAGCGGCGAACACCGGGGAGCTGTTTTTT.

In its sample, this clone was seen once. V is TRBV4-3 and J is TRBJ1-1; possibly TRBD1 for D (6 bases). Trimming cost V 4 bases and J 4 bases, with 16 bases left between them. CDR1 and CDR2 from the germline V gene are LGHNA and YSLEER. The CDR3 spans 15 residues. CDR3 DNA sequence: TGCGCCAGCAGCCCGGTGCCAGGGGTGAGCACTGAAGCTTTCTTT. Amino acids: CASSPVPGVSTEAFF.

This sequence joins TRBV11-3 and TRBJ2-2, with 8 bases matching TRBD2. V gave up 5 bases and J gave up 6 bases; unmatched junction bases: 8. Germline lookup yields CDR1 SGHNT and CDR2 YENEEA. The CDR3 has 15 residues. The CDR3 nucleotides are TGTGCCAGCAGCCCCCCGACTAGCGAGGCCGGGGAGCTGTTTTTT. Amino acid sequence: CASSPPTSEAGELFF.

DNA of the CDR3: TGCGCCAGCGAGGCTAGCGGGAGTGGTACAGATACGCAGTATTTT. Translated, it gives CASEASGSGTDTQYF. The chain links TRBV5-1 to TRBJ2-3; 10 bases are a match to TRBD2. Unmatched junction bases numbered 8, after V lost 7 bases and J lost 3 bases. Germline CDR1 is SGHRS and CDR2 is YFSETQ. The length of the CDR3 is 15 residues.

The CDR3: CASSPPGAFDEQFF. The CDR3 region has the DNA TGTGCCAGCTCACCACCCGGAGCGTTCGATGAGCAGTTCTTC. This chain links TRBV18 with TRBJ2-1; D is undetermined. Germline values: CDR1 KGHSH, CDR2 LQKENI. The CDR3 totals 14 residues. V was trimmed by 0 bases and J by 8 bases, leaving 11 bases between them.

Only one count was recorded for this clone. The gene calls are TRBV7-8 and TRBJ2-1; TRBD1 matches at 7 bases. The CDR3 length is 15 residues. Germline V gene lookup returns CDR1 SGHVS and CDR2 FQNEAQ. V dropped 3 bases and J dropped 8; count of bases not matched to a gene: 10. CDR3 in DNA: TGTGCCAGCAGCTTCAACCAGGGGGAGTTGGATGAGCAGTTCTTC. Encoded protein: CASSFNQGELDEQFF.

The chain couples TRBV2 to TRBJ1-1, with D perhaps TRBD1 (6 bases). This CDR3 has 16 residues. Trimming pared 8 bases from V and 6 bases from J, leaving 25 bases between. Germline-derived CDR1 and CDR2 are SNHLY and FYNNEI. CDR3 nucleotides: TGTGCCAGCCGAACCGGGACACCGATATCCAGTGCTGAAGCTTTCTTT. Translated: CASRTGTPISSAEAFF.

This clone was counted between two and nine times. V usage is TRBV7-8 and J usage is TRBJ2-2, with TRBD1 identical over 10 bases. The CDR3 contains 15 residues. Germline values: CDR1 SGHVS, CDR2 FQNEAQ. V was clipped by 4 bases and J by 5 bases; unmatched bases: 4. CDR3 region: CASSSGTGVTGELFF. CDR3 in DNA: TGTGCCAGCAGCTCCGGGACAGGGGTAACCGGGGAGCTGTTTTTT.

V and J are TRBV28 and TRBJ2-7; D is perhaps TRBD2 (6 bases). Germline V gene sequence: CDR1 MDHEN, CDR2 SYDVKM. The CDR3 length is 14 residues. Trimming took off 5 bases at V and 3 bases at J, with 14 bases between the two ends. The CDR3 nucleotides are TGTGCCAGCAGTCCCGGGGGAGGACTCTACGAGCAGTACTTC. It is translated as CASSPGGGLYEQYF. The variable domain in full, completed from reference TRBV28 and TRBJ2-7, reads DVKVTQSSRYLVKRTGEKVFLECVQDMDHENMFWYRQDPGLGLRLIYFSYDVKMKEKGDIPEGYSVSREKKERFSLILESASTNQTSMYLCASSPGGGLYEQYFGPGTRLTVT.

The chain carries TRBV29-1 and TRBJ2-1; weak D call: TRBD1 (5 bases). The V end was cut by 6 bases, the J end by 7 bases, with 13 bases between. Germline V gene lookup returns CDR1 SQVTM and CDR2 ANQGSEA. The CDR3 totals 12 residues. In DNA, the CDR3 is TGCAGCGTGGTGATCCAGGGAAATGAGCAGTTCTTC. It encodes CSVVIQGNEQFF.

This rearrangement joins TRBV4-2 to TRBJ2-7; 7 bases are shared with TRBD1. The germline V gene has CDR1 LGHNA and CDR2 YNFKEQ. Trimming removed 4 bases from V and 4 bases from J; junction bases left unmatched: 4. The CDR3 is made up of 13 amino acids. The CDR3 DNA sequence: TGTGCCAGCAGCCCCCGACAGGGTTACGAGCAGTACTTC. This translates into CASSPRQGYEQYF.

J is TRBJ1-4 and V is TRBV2, with 8 positions matching TRBD1. The V gene end was trimmed by 6 bases and the J gene end by 7 bases; junction bases not matched to a gene: 13. This CDR3 is built from 16 residues. CDR1 and CDR2 (germline): SNHLY, FYNNEI. The CDR3 coding sequence is TGTGCCAGCAGCCCTCCACCAGGGGGCGCGGGTGAAAAACTGTTTTTT. It yields the protein CASSPPPGGAGEKLFF.

The chain carries TRBV5-1 and TRBJ2-7; TRBD1 is a possible D gene (5 bases). Per germline, CDR1 SGHRS and CDR2 YFSETQ. CDR3 length: 13 amino acids. Deletions cut 5 bases from V and 1 base from J, with 10 bases between. This chain's CDR3 is CASRPQGSYEQYF. The DNA of the CDR3 is TGCGCCAGCAGACCTCAGGGTTCCTACGAGCAGTACTTC.

This clone is a singleton in its sample. The chain is built from TRBV19 and TRBJ2-4; TRBD2 might be the D (5 bases). V was trimmed by 1 base and J by 7 bases, leaving 14 bases between them. Germline lookup yields CDR1 LNHDA and CDR2 SQIVND (reference sequence). This CDR3 comprises 15 residues. CDR3 DNA sequence: TGTGCCAGTAGTATAGGCCGGGGATTGAGCAACATTCAGTACTTC. Its protein product is CASSIGRGLSNIQYF.

This clone was seen a handful of times. The chain recombines TRBV5-6 with TRBJ2-7; D is uncertain. The CDR3 is made up of 15 amino acids. CDR1 is SGHDT, CDR2 YYEEEE, per germline. Trimming pared 3 bases from V and 3 bases from J, leaving 16 bases between. CDR3 protein: CASSSWSTPNYEQYF. DNA of the CDR3: TGTGCCAGCAGCTCTTGGAGTACCCCCAACTACGAGCAGTACTTC.

This chain joins TRBV5-1 and TRBJ2-3; 9 positions match TRBD2. Germline V gene data show CDR1 as SGHRS and CDR2 as YFSETQ. V was clipped by 4 bases and J by 2 bases; unmatched bases: 11. The CDR3 contains 17 residues. Here the CDR3 DNA reads TGCGCCAGCAGCCCATTAGCGGGAGTGAGGATCACAGATACGCAGTATTTT. Amino acid sequence: CASSPLAGVRITDTQYF.

This clone occurred a few times. The gene calls are TRBV18 and TRBJ1-2, with D hard to call. Trimming removed 2 bases at V and 4 bases at J, with 8 bases between. The CDR3 spans 13 residues. Germline CDR1 is KGHSH and CDR2 is LQKENI. CDR3 coding DNA: TGTGCCAGCTCACCAGAGGCCAGCTATGGCTACACCTTC. Its translation is CASSPEASYGYTF.